Below are 19 T cell receptor beta chains sequenced from a single sample in a study of graft-versus-host responses after intestinal transplantation. TCRdb keeps only in-frame clones here, not all; method: immunoSEQ multiplex PCR. This table has 77,000 or so clones, 92% appearing once. The sequencing used PBMCs, collected 98 days after intestinal transplantation. All receptors derive from a human patient who received an intestinal transplant, so some T cells may come from the graft donor.

This clone was seen only a few times. The chain is built from TRBV7-3 and TRBJ2-3; no firm D call. Germline V lookup: CDR1 SGHTA, CDR2 FQGTGA. There are 13 residues in the CDR3. V was pared by 4 bases and J by 3 bases, with 8 bases between. Here the CDR3 reads CASSSDSTDTQYF. The CDR3 bases are TGTGCCAGCAGCTCCGACTCGACAGATACGCAGTATTTT.

This chain uses TRBV4-2 with TRBJ2-7; tentatively, D is TRBD1 or TRBD2 (5 bases each). The germline gives CDR1 LGHNA, CDR2 YNFKEQ. This CDR3 comprises 16 residues. With 0 bases removed from V and 0 bases from J, the gap between germline ends came to 12 bases. The CDR3 reads CASSQEDSGPSYEQYF. The CDR3 DNA reads as TGTGCCAGCAGCCAAGAAGACAGCGGACCCTCCTACGAGCAGTACTTC.

The table lists this clone with a count of one. V gene TRBV2 combines with J gene TRBJ2-7, with D maybe TRBD1 (5 bases). The germline V gene has CDR1 SNHLY and CDR2 FYNNEI. The CDR3 is 14 amino acids. V was cut by 8 bases and J by 3 bases, with 17 bases left in between. CDR3 coding DNA: TGTGCCAGCCTTGGGGCTAAAAGGGGCTACGAGCAGTACTTC. This encodes CASLGAKRGYEQYF.

This clone was counted between two and nine times. V gene TRBV13 combines with J gene TRBJ1-1, with a possible D match to TRBD1 (6 bases). Trimming removed 3 bases at V and 4 bases at J, with 18 bases between. CDR3 size: 16 residues. Germline CDR1 is PRHDT and CDR2 is FYEKMQ (reference sequence). CDR3 in amino acids: CASSFAQGQIGTEAFF. The DNA for the CDR3 is TGTGCCAGCAGCTTCGCCCAGGGACAAATCGGCACTGAAGCTTTCTTT.

The chain couples TRBV7-2 to TRBJ2-3; D is undetermined. Germline V lookup: CDR1 SGHTA, CDR2 FQGNSA. CDR3 length equals 17 residues. Trimming took 4 bases from V and 1 from J, leaving 18 bases between them. The CDR3 sequence is CASSSRPSLGRTDTQYF. The CDR3 nucleotides are TGTGCCAGCAGCTCCCGTCCTTCGCTAGGACGCACAGATACGCAGTATTTT.

The chain joins TRBV7-8 to TRBJ2-7; 7 positions match TRBD2. The V segment lost 3 bases and the J segment 1 base; nucleotides outside the gene matches: 6. Germline V lookup: CDR1 SGHVS, CDR2 FQNEAQ. The CDR3 is 15 amino acids. CDR3 region: CASSFKWEGSYEQYF. CDR3 DNA sequence: TGTGCCAGCAGCTTTAAGTGGGAGGGTTCCTACGAGCAGTACTTC.

This clone was seen a handful of times. The V call is TRBV2, the J call TRBJ1-4; TRBD1 aligns across 7 bases. V shed 4 bases, J shed 4 bases, and the junction held 15 bases outside the gene matches. Germline V CDR1 and CDR2: SNHLY, FYNNEI. This CDR3 has 18 amino acids. In DNA form, the CDR3 reads TGTGCCAGCAGTGCCCCGGACAGGTGGGAGGGGTTTAATGAAAAACTGTTTTTT. This encodes CASSAPDRWEGFNEKLFF.

CDR3 sequence reads: CASSGKAGVKDEQYF. The CDR3, as DNA: TGTGCCAGCAGTGGAAAAGCGGGAGTAAAGGACGAGCAGTACTTC. V usage is TRBV6-5 and J usage is TRBJ2-7; TRBD2 aligns across 8 bases. In germline, CDR1 is MNHEY, CDR2 SVGAGI. J gave up 5 bases and V 5 bases, and 11 bases lay outside the gene matches. This CDR3 has 15 residues.

The chain is built from TRBV9 and TRBJ1-5; 7 positions agree with TRBD1. Per the germline V gene, CDR1 is SGDLS and CDR2 is YYNGEE. The CDR3 length is 14 residues. V dropped 1 base and J dropped 8; count of bases not matched to a gene: 6. CDR3 sequence (DNA): TGTGCCAGCAGCGTAACGGGCAGGGGGGAGCCCCAGCATTTT. Its translation: CASSVTGRGEPQHF.

V gene TRBV4-1 combines with J gene TRBJ2-2, with D unresolved. V lost 2 bases to trimming and J lost 4 bases, with 11 bases between them. The CDR3 runs to 15 residues. Germline V gene data show CDR1 as MGHRA and CDR2 as YSYEKL. The DNA of the CDR3 is TGCGCCAGCAGCCAATCACAGATTTCCACCGGGGAGCTGTTTTTT. Protein sequence: CASSQSQISTGELFF.

The rearrangement links TRBV5-8 to TRBJ1-5; TRBD1 matches at 9 bases. CDR3 size: 15 residues. The J segment lost 5 bases and the V segment lost 4 bases, leaving 7 bases of the junction unmatched. Germline V gives CDR1 SGHTS, CDR2 YDEGEE. The CDR3 coding sequence is TGTGCCAGCAGCGGGGGACAGGGTAGGGATCAGCCCCAGCATTTT. Its protein product is CASSGGQGRDQPQHF.

V usage is TRBV27 and J usage is TRBJ1-5; perhaps TRBD1 as D (5 bases). Germline lookup yields CDR1 MNHEY and CDR2 SMNVEV (reference sequence). This CDR3 spans 14 amino acids. V was cut by 1 base and J by 5 bases, with 9 bases left in between. CDR3 sequence: CASSLWGGDQPQHF. Here the CDR3 DNA reads TGTGCCAGCAGTTTATGGGGGGGGGATCAGCCCCAGCATTTT.

This chain connects TRBV7-3 to TRBJ2-3, with 7 bases that match TRBD2. The CDR3 is 15 residues long. CDR1 is SGHTA, CDR2 FQGTGA, per germline. The junction had 6 bases not matched to a gene; V was cut back by 4 bases and J by 2 bases. The CDR3 nucleotides are TGTGCCAGCAGCTCCGGGACTATAGACACAGATACGCAGTATTTT. Translation gives CASSSGTIDTDTQYF.

The CDR3 sequence is CASSLYSNQPQHF. The CDR3 DNA reads TGTGCCAGCAGCTTGTATAGCAATCAGCCCCAGCATTTT. The gene calls are TRBV5-5 and TRBJ1-5; no reliable D call. Germline-derived CDR1 and CDR2 are SGHKS and YYEKEE (reference sequence). V was clipped by 1 base and J by 0 bases, with 2 bases between them. This CDR3 is 13 amino acids long.

The chain is built from TRBV5-6 and TRBJ2-2; 8 nucleotides align to TRBD2. Germline assignment: CDR1 SGHDT and CDR2 YYEEEE. V shed 0 bases and J 1 base; nucleotides not matched to a gene: 5. This CDR3 region has 17 residues. The CDR3 loop reads CASSLGGLAVNTGELFF. The CDR3 bases are TGTGCCAGCAGCTTGGGAGGACTAGCAGTGAACACCGGGGAGCTGTTTTTT.

The CDR3 protein is CASSLVLAGEGDTQYF. The CDR3 bases are TGTGCCAGCAGCTTAGTGCTAGCGGGAGAAGGGGATACGCAGTATTTT. The chain combines TRBV11-2 with TRBJ2-3, with TRBD2 identical over 10 bases. This CDR3 has 16 amino acids. Germline lookup yields CDR1 SGHAT and CDR2 FQNNGV. V trimming: 1 base; J trimming: 6 bases; junction bases outside the gene matches: 7.

This chain uses TRBV6-6 with TRBJ2-7; 10 bases fit TRBD1. Germline loops: CDR1 MNHNY, CDR2 SVGAGI (reference sequence). The J segment lost 4 bases and the V segment lost 0 bases, leaving 0 bases of the junction unmatched. The CDR3 length is 14 residues. The CDR3 here is CASSYSGQGYEQYF. The CDR3 bases are TGTGCCAGCAGTTACTCGGGACAGGGGTACGAGCAGTACTTC.

The V call is TRBV29-1, the J call TRBJ1-1, with D maybe TRBD1 (6 bases). Trimming stripped 4 bases from V and 1 base from J, with 10 bases between. Germline CDR1 is SQVTM and CDR2 is ANQGSEA. The CDR3 is 13 residues long. The chain's CDR3 is CSVALGGNTEAFF. For the CDR3, the DNA is TGCAGCGTTGCCCTAGGGGGGAACACTGAAGCTTTCTTT.

The V call is TRBV30, the J call TRBJ2-7; possibly TRBD1 or TRBD2 for D (5 bases each). Trimming left V 5 bases short and J 6 bases short, with 20 bases between. CDR1 is GTSNPN, CDR2 SVGIG, per germline (reference sequence). The CDR3 is made up of 14 amino acids. The CDR3 protein is CAWGRGRGPFEQYF. For the CDR3, the DNA is TGTGCCTGGGGAAGGGGAAGGGGACCTTTCGAGCAGTACTTC.